Listed below are T cell receptor beta chains from one sample, sequenced in a study of response to subunit inactivated influenza vaccine. TCRdb independently ran MiXCR on the RT-PCR reads; one entry per CDR3 protein. The table includes hundreds of thousands of distinct CDR3 sequences, approximately 17% detected once. The input for sequencing was PBMCs from blood, taken 5 days after vaccination. The receptors derive from a man aged 45 to 65 who received an inactivated influenza vaccine. The CDR3 runs from the conserved cysteine through the conserved F or W. Each record gives: V gene, D gene, J gene, clone size, CDR3 protein, CDR3 DNA. D genes are given only for firm matches. Some rows mark clone size as missing; the rest say once, few, many or name a class of expanded clone.

V: TRBV6-1
D: TRBD1
J: TRBJ1-5
size: few
CDR3: CASSTTGVNQPQHF
DNA: TGTGCCAGCAGTACGACAGGGGTCAATCAGCCCCAGCATTTT

V: TRBV12-3/TRBV12-4
D: -
J: TRBJ2-7
size: many
CDR3: CASRSLDRLYEQYF
DNA: TGTGCCAGCAGATCCCTCGACAGATTATACGAGCAGTACTTC

V: TRBV4-2
D: -
J: TRBJ2-3
size: few
CDR3: CASSQDVRIGTDTQYF
DNA: TGTGCCAGCAGCCAAGATGTTAGGATAGGCACAGATACGCAGTATTTT

V: TRBV20-1
D: -
J: TRBJ2-7
size: few
CDR3: CSARDRLTLEQYF
DNA: TGCAGTGCTAGAGATAGGCTGACGCTAGAGCAGTACTTC

V: TRBV20-1
D: -
J: TRBJ1-4
size: -
CDR3: CSARGRATNEKLFF
DNA: TGCAGTGCTAGAGGCAGAGCAACTAATGAAAAACTGTTTTTT

V: TRBV6-2/TRBV6-3
D: -
J: TRBJ2-3
size: -
CDR3: CASSRPLRVKSDTQYF
DNA: TGTGCCAGCAGTCGACCCCTCAGGGTGAAGTCAGATACGCAGTATTTT

V: TRBV27
D: -
J: TRBJ1-1
size: -
CDR3: CASSSTPGRTEAFF
DNA: TGTGCCAGCAGTTCCACGCCGGGGAGGACTGAAGCTTTCTTT

V: TRBV12-3/TRBV12-4
D: -
J: TRBJ1-6
size: few
CDR3: CASSGLTGYNSPLHF
DNA: TGTGCCAGCAGTGGGCTGACAGGCTATAATTCACCCCTCCACTTT

V: TRBV6-1
D: -
J: TRBJ1-6
size: few
CDR3: CASSRDRYNSPLHF
DNA: TGTGCCAGCAGCCGGGACCGGTATAATTCACCCCTCCACTTT

V: TRBV6-2/TRBV6-3
D: -
J: TRBJ1-5
size: few
CDR3: CASRDSTNQPQHF
DNA: TGTGCCAGCAGGGATAGTACCAATCAGCCCCAGCATTTT

V: TRBV12-3/TRBV12-4
D: TRBD2
J: TRBJ2-5
size: -
CDR3: CASSWTSGQAWETQYF
DNA: TGTGCCAGCAGTTGGACTAGCGGGCAGGCCTGGGAGACCCAGTACTTC

V: TRBV4-1
D: TRBD1
J: TRBJ2-1
size: -
CDR3: CASSQTGTGQGEQFF
DNA: TGCGCCAGCAGCCAAACCGGGACAGGGCAAGGGGAGCAGTTCTTC

V: TRBV5-1
D: TRBD1
J: TRBJ2-1
size: few
CDR3: CASNIRDSRRGEQFF
DNA: TGCGCCAGCAACATTAGGGACAGTCGTCGCGGTGAGCAGTTCTTC

V: TRBV9
D: -
J: TRBJ2-2
size: -
CDR3: CASSVGTSATGELFF
DNA: TGTGCCAGCAGCGTGGGCACCTCGGCCACCGGGGAGCTGTTTTTT

V: TRBV20-1
D: -
J: TRBJ2-1
size: few
CDR3: CSAERPGGLPYYNEQFF
DNA: TGCAGTGCTGAAAGGCCTGGAGGACTACCTTACTACAATGAGCAGTTCTTC

V: TRBV20-1
D: TRBD2
J: TRBJ2-4
size: many
CDR3: CSARDLTSGSDIQYF
DNA: TGCAGTGCTAGAGATTTGACTAGCGGGAGTGACATTCAGTACTTC

V: TRBV12-3/TRBV12-4
D: -
J: TRBJ2-7
size: few
CDR3: CASSTIEYEQYF
DNA: TGTGCCAGCAGTACAATCGAGTACGAGCAGTACTTC

V: TRBV14
D: -
J: TRBJ2-7
size: -
CDR3: CASSQAGLGSYEQYF
DNA: TGTGCCAGCAGCCAAGCTGGGTTAGGCTCCTACGAGCAGTACTTC

V: TRBV7-2
D: TRBD1
J: TRBJ1-1
size: few
CDR3: CASSTLAGTGRGTEAFF
DNA: TGTGCCAGCAGCACTCTCGCCGGGACAGGGAGAGGTACTGAAGCTTTCTTT

V: TRBV10-3
D: -
J: TRBJ2-7
size: few
CDR3: CAISAEGSEQYF
DNA: TGTGCCATCAGTGCCGAGGGTTCCGAGCAGTACTTC

V: TRBV12-3/TRBV12-4
D: TRBD2
J: TRBJ2-5
size: many
CDR3: CASSSLGLAGGKETQYF
DNA: TGTGCCAGCAGTTCCCTTGGACTAGCGGGGGGGAAGGAGACCCAGTACTTC

V: TRBV7-2
D: -
J: TRBJ2-3
size: many
CDR3: CASSLKGTGTDTQYF
DNA: TGTGCCAGCAGCTTGAAGGGAACGGGCACAGATACGCAGTATTTT

V: TRBV12-3/TRBV12-4
D: TRBD1
J: TRBJ2-1
size: few
CDR3: CASMRQGIYNEQFF
DNA: TGTGCCAGCATGAGACAGGGGATCTACAATGAGCAGTTCTTC

V: TRBV7-2
D: TRBD2
J: TRBJ2-5
size: -
CDR3: CASSLPTLREVIETQYF
DNA: TGTGCCAGCAGCTTACCGACCCTGCGGGAGGTAATAGAGACCCAGTACTTC

V: TRBV2
D: -
J: TRBJ1-1
size: -
CDR3: CASSEPRQLNTEAFF
DNA: TGTGCCAGCAGTGAACCCCGACAGTTGAACACTGAAGCTTTCTTT

V: TRBV5-1
D: -
J: TRBJ2-3
size: few
CDR3: CASRERPHQSTDTQYF
DNA: TGCGCCAGCAGAGAAAGGCCACACCAAAGCACAGATACGCAGTATTTT